This is a list of T cell receptor beta chains from one sample in a study of T-cell memory formation after mild COVID-19. TCRdb analysed the 5' RACE reads with MiXCR anew, one entry per CDR3 protein. The sample holds about 300,000 distinct CDR3 sequences; roughly 21% are singletons and the top ten take 21%. Sequenced: PBMCs or a T cell subset sorted from them (not recorded which). Receptors were obtained from a man aged 18 to 29 who had mild COVID-19 (a few samples of this study predate the infection). Cell type and time point are not known. Both conserved end residues are part of each CDR3. Fields, in order: clone size, CDR3 length, J gene, D gene, V gene, CDR3 protein, CDR3 DNA. The D gene is left open where the match is weak. The size entry is marked missing in some rows and otherwise reads once, few, many or a size class.

clone size: few; CDR3 length: 16; J gene: TRBJ2-4; D gene: TRBD2; V gene: TRBV7-2; CDR3 protein: CASSPFLAGGQRIQYF; CDR3 DNA: TGTGCCAGCAGCCCTTTTTTAGCGGGGGGCCAACGCATTCAGTACTTC
clone size: few; CDR3 length: 16; J gene: TRBJ1-2; D gene: TRBD1; V gene: TRBV10-3; CDR3 protein: CAISEYRETGTGSMAF; CDR3 DNA: TGTGCCATCAGTGAGTATCGAGAGACAGGGACGGGAAGCATGGCCTTC
clone size: many; CDR3 length: 14; J gene: TRBJ2-7; D gene: TRBD1; V gene: TRBV5-1; CDR3 protein: CASSSGTGVYEQYF; CDR3 DNA: TGCGCCAGCAGCTCCGGGACAGGAGTCTACGAGCAGTACTTC
clone size: .; CDR3 length: 13; J gene: TRBJ2-3; D gene: .; V gene: TRBV5-6; CDR3 protein: CASSRNRADTQYF; CDR3 DNA: TGTGCCAGCAGCCGAAACAGGGCAGATACGCAGTATTTT
clone size: few; CDR3 length: 13; J gene: TRBJ2-3; D gene: .; V gene: TRBV7-2; CDR3 protein: CASSYSTEDTQYF; CDR3 DNA: TGTGCCAGCAGCTATTCGACAGAAGATACGCAGTATTTT
clone size: .; CDR3 length: 12; J gene: TRBJ2-1; D gene: .; V gene: TRBV7-9; CDR3 protein: CASGGVRNEQFF; CDR3 DNA: TGTGCCAGCGGCGGGGTGCGCAATGAGCAGTTCTTC
clone size: few; CDR3 length: 17; J gene: TRBJ1-3; D gene: .; V gene: TRBV6-6; CDR3 protein: CASSYDLGTASGNTIYF; CDR3 DNA: TGTGCCAGCAGTTACGACCTTGGGACGGCTTCTGGAAACACCATATATTTT
clone size: .; CDR3 length: 19; J gene: TRBJ2-2; D gene: .; V gene: TRBV7-2; CDR3 protein: CASSLAWWTTGTNTGELFF; CDR3 DNA: TGTGCCAGCAGCTTAGCGTGGTGGACGACGGGGACAAACACCGGGGAGCTGTTTTTT
clone size: few; CDR3 length: 14; J gene: TRBJ2-6; D gene: .; V gene: TRBV10-3; CDR3 protein: CAAEGLSGANVLTF; CDR3 DNA: TGTGCCGCGGAGGGACTCTCTGGGGCCAACGTCCTGACTTTC
clone size: few; CDR3 length: 13; J gene: TRBJ1-5; D gene: .; V gene: TRBV5-1; CDR3 protein: CASRWAPGQPQHF; CDR3 DNA: TGCGCCAGCAGGTGGGCCCCGGGACAGCCCCAGCATTTT
clone size: .; CDR3 length: 15; J gene: TRBJ2-7; D gene: .; V gene: TRBV5-1; CDR3 protein: CASSLSQGSSYEQYF; CDR3 DNA: TGCGCCAGCAGCTTGTCTCAGGGAAGCTCCTACGAGCAGTACTTC
clone size: few; CDR3 length: 18; J gene: TRBJ2-5; D gene: .; V gene: TRBV6-5; CDR3 protein: CASSYLPGGSKVGETQYF; CDR3 DNA: TGTGCCAGCAGTTACTTGCCCGGGGGCAGTAAAGTAGGGGAGACCCAGTACTTC
clone size: .; CDR3 length: 15; J gene: TRBJ2-7; D gene: .; V gene: TRBV7-8; CDR3 protein: CASSPSTISSYEQYF; CDR3 DNA: TGTGCCAGCAGCCCTTCGACGATCAGCTCCTACGAGCAGTACTTC
clone size: few; CDR3 length: 15; J gene: TRBJ2-6; D gene: .; V gene: TRBV7-2; CDR3 protein: CASSPPGFGANVLTF; CDR3 DNA: TGTGCCAGCAGCCCCCCGGGATTTGGGGCCAACGTCCTGACTTTC
clone size: .; CDR3 length: 14; J gene: TRBJ2-5; D gene: TRBD1; V gene: TRBV9; CDR3 protein: CASSVEGAWETQYF; CDR3 DNA: TGTGCCAGCAGCGTAGAGGGGGCGTGGGAGACCCAGTACTTC
clone size: .; CDR3 length: 12; J gene: TRBJ2-1; D gene: .; V gene: TRBV5-1; CDR3 protein: CASSLIENEQFF; CDR3 DNA: TGCGCCAGCAGCTTGATCGAAAATGAGCAGTTCTTC